This TCR beta chain was sequenced in a study of blood T cell repertoires in COVID-19. Germline assignment: CDR1 SGHTA and CDR2 FQGNSA. Between the trimmed V and J ends, which lost 1 base and 2 bases, there was a span of 9 bases. This CDR3 contains 14 residues. Sequencing was performed with immunoSEQ multiplex PCR; in TCRdb, only in-frame clones are kept and a portion is missing. The table lists 200,000 to 300,000 clones, about four fifths of them singletons. The sample holds one count of this clone. This receptor was taken from a woman older than 75 with COVID-19, enrolled during active disease. V gene TRBV7-2 combines with J gene TRBJ2-7; no reliable D call. Material for sequencing was peripheral blood. CDR3 protein: CASSLGPKTYEQYF. Here the CDR3 DNA reads TGTGCCAGCAGCTTAGGTCCTAAAACCTACGAGCAGTACTTC. Drawing the rest from reference TRBV7-2 and TRBJ2-7, the complete variable domain is GAGVSQSPSNKVTEKGKDVELRCDPISGHTALYWYRQSLGQGLEFLIYFQGNSAPDKSGLPSDRFSAERTGGSVSTLTIQRTQQEDSAVYLCASSLGPKTYEQYFGPGTRLTVT.